One and the same sample provided the 18 T cell receptor beta chains below, sequenced in a study of beta chain features in type 1 diabetes. These receptors have no known antigen. Study-level findings and limits: Across all four CD4+ subsets, people with type 1 diabetes showed modestly shorter TCRB CDR3s.

The investigators reverse transcribed all of the isolated RNA, so they sequenced expressed TCRB transcripts. Sequencing used immunoSEQ multiplex PCR; TCRdb keeps in-frame clones, though not all of them. This sample has about 340,000 clones, with roughly 13% found just once. Material: naive CD4+ T cells from blood. All receptors derive from a young woman with type 1 diabetes.

This clone was detected only a few times. The V call is TRBV7-8, the J call TRBJ1-2, with 9 positions matching TRBD1. This CDR3 has 16 residues. V dropped 2 bases and J dropped 8; count of bases not matched to a gene: 12. Germline lookup yields CDR1 SGHVS and CDR2 FQNEAQ. DNA of the CDR3: TGTGCCAGCAGCTTATCCCATGCCCGGGACAGGGTCGGCTACACCTTC. Translated: CASSLSHARDRVGYTF. Using reference TRBV7-8 and TRBJ1-2 for the parts outside the CDR3, the full variable domain is GAGVSQSPRYKVAKRGQDVALRCDPISGHVSLFWYQQALGQGPEFLTYFQNEAQLDKSGLPSDRFFAERPEGSVSTLKIQRTQQEDSAVYLCASSLSHARDRVGYTFGSGTRLTVV.

This clone turned up a few times. The genes are TRBV7-9 and TRBJ2-3; TRBD2 is a possible D gene (6 bases). The CDR3 covers 14 residues. Germline CDR1 SEHNR, CDR2 FQNEAQ (reference sequence). V shed 7 bases and J shed 2 bases, with 13 bases lying between them. The CDR3 DNA follows: TGTGCCAGCACCAAAAGGGAGGACACAGATACGCAGTATTTT. It specifies CASTKREDTDTQYF. Supplemented by reference TRBV7-9 and TRBJ2-3, the full variable domain reads DTGVSQNPRHKITKRGQNVTFRCDPISEHNRLYWYRQTLGQGPEFLTYFQNEAQLEKSRLLSDRFSAERPKGSFSTLEIQRTEQGDSAMYLCASTKREDTDTQYFGPGTRLTVL.

The J gene is TRBJ2-7, the V gene TRBV7-9; TRBD2 is a possible D gene (7 bases). The CDR3 spans 14 residues. Germline CDR1 is SEHNR and CDR2 is FQNEAQ (reference sequence). The germline V and J ends were trimmed by 5 bases and 3 bases, with 14 bases remaining between them. The CDR3 is CASSRLGGLYEQYF. As DNA, the CDR3 is TGTGCCAGCAGCCGCCTCGGGGGGCTCTACGAGCAGTACTTC. Full variable domain (rest looked up from reference TRBV7-9 and TRBJ2-7): DTGVSQNPRHKITKRGQNVTFRCDPISEHNRLYWYRQTLGQGPEFLTYFQNEAQLEKSRLLSDRFSAERPKGSFSTLEIQRTEQGDSAMYLCASSRLGGLYEQYFGPGTRLTVT.

This clone was seen more than once but under ten times. This chain joins TRBV28 and TRBJ2-1, with TRBD1 as a possible D gene (6 bases). The CDR3 consists of 13 residues. Germline CDR1 and CDR2: MDHEN and SYDVKM. V shed 10 bases and J shed 4 bases, with 14 bases lying between them. CDR3 amino acids: CATIRDKYNEQFF. Written as DNA, the CDR3 is TGTGCCACCATCCGGGACAAATACAATGAGCAGTTCTTC.

The V gene is TRBV7-2, the J gene TRBJ2-1, with D perhaps matching TRBD1 (5 bases). Germline loops: CDR1 SGHTA, CDR2 FQGNSA. V dropped 0 bases and J dropped 5 bases, with 11 bases sitting between them. The CDR3 is 15 residues long. The CDR3 protein is CASSLALTDNNEQFF. In DNA form, the CDR3 reads TGTGCCAGCAGCTTAGCCCTGACAGACAACAATGAGCAGTTCTTC. The full variable domain, in which reference TRBV7-2 and TRBJ2-1 provide the parts outside the CDR3, is GAGVSQSPSNKVTEKGKDVELRCDPISGHTALYWYRQSLGQGLEFLIYFQGNSAPDKSGLPSDRFSAERTGGSVSTLTIQRTQQEDSAVYLCASSLALTDNNEQFFGPGTRLTVL.

The rearrangement links TRBV7-2 to TRBJ2-5; D may be TRBD2 (6 bases). Germline CDR1 and CDR2: SGHTA and FQGNSA. Between the trimmed V and J ends, which lost 1 base and 1 base, there was a span of 10 bases. The CDR3 has 15 residues. CDR3 loop: CASSLVWRGQETQYF. In DNA, the CDR3 is TGTGCCAGCAGCTTAGTTTGGCGGGGCCAAGAGACCCAGTACTTC.

The chain has TRBV10-3 and TRBJ2-7, with TRBD1 identical over 7 bases. This CDR3 spans 14 amino acids. Germline V gene lookup returns CDR1 ENHRY and CDR2 SYGVKD. The V and J ends lost 10 bases and 3 bases, in that order; junction bases with no gene match: 12. The DNA for the CDR3 is TGTGCCACCTCAAGGACAGGCCTAGACTACGAGCAGTACGTC. Protein sequence: CATSRTGLDYEQYV.

The CDR3 sequence: CASSLASGKLFFEGGRNEQFF. The DNA for the CDR3 is TGTGCCAGCAGCTTAGCATCGGGGAAGCTTTTCTTTGAGGGAGGTAGGAATGAGCAGTTCTTC. The chain uses TRBV7-2 and TRBJ2-1; weak D call: TRBD2 (6 bases). V lost 0 bases to trimming and J lost 7 bases, with 31 bases between them. The CDR3 length is 21 residues. CDR1 is SGHTA, CDR2 FQGNSA, per germline.

The chain links TRBV12-5 to TRBJ2-3; D not certain. The CDR3 extends over 15 amino acids. The V gene's germline CDR1 is LGHNT and CDR2 FRNRAP. The V end lost 2 bases, the J end lost 0 bases, and 9 bases lay between the germline ends. CDR3 nucleotides: TGTGCTAGTGGTTTGACAGTCGCTAGCACAGATACGCAGTATTTT. Translation: CASGLTVASTDTQYF.

This clone was seen a handful of times. The V gene is TRBV19, the J gene TRBJ2-2, with a tentative D call TRBD2 (5 bases). Deletions cut 4 bases from V and 10 bases from J, with 16 bases between. The germline CDR1 and CDR2 sequences are LNHDA and SQIVND (reference sequence). The CDR3 is 14 amino acids. CDR3 in amino acids: CASSRSERSEELFF. Here the CDR3 DNA reads TGTGCCAGTAGTAGGAGTGAGCGGTCTGAGGAGCTGTTTTTT. The full variable domain, in which reference TRBV19 and TRBJ2-2 provide the parts outside the CDR3, is DGGITQSPKYLFRKEGQNVTLSCEQNLNHDAMYWYRQDPGQGLRLIYYSQIVNDFQKGDIAEGYSVSREKKESFPLTVTSAQKNPTAFYLCASSRSERSEELFFGEGSRLTVL.

This clone appeared a few times. The genes are TRBV7-8 and TRBJ1-1, with 9 bases aligning to TRBD1. Germline V gene lookup returns CDR1 SGHVS and CDR2 FQNEAQ. There are 14 residues in the CDR3. J lost 1 base, V lost 3 bases, and 0 bases had no gene match. DNA for the CDR3: TGTGCCAGCAGCTTGACAGGGGGGAACACTGAAGCTTTCTTT. It is translated as CASSLTGGNTEAFF.

The CDR3 DNA follows: TGCAGCGTTGAAGCACAGGGAAGTGGCTATGGCTACACCTTC. Protein product: CSVEAQGSGYGYTF. The V gene is TRBV29-1, the J gene TRBJ1-2; a weak D match, TRBD1 (6 bases). Germline CDR1 reads SQVTM; CDR2 reads ANQGSEA. The V end lost 1 base, the J end lost 4 bases, and 13 bases lay between the germline ends. This CDR3 is 14 amino acids long.

The sample holds a few counts of this clone. The chain couples TRBV7-2 to TRBJ1-5; D not resolved. The CDR3 covers 13 residues. The germline V gene has CDR1 SGHTA and CDR2 FQGNSA. V lost 5 bases, J lost 4 bases, and 9 bases lay in between. CDR3 loop: CASSPRINQPQHF. The DNA of the CDR3 is TGTGCCAGCAGCCCCAGGATAAATCAGCCCCAGCATTTT.

A few counts support this clone. This chain links TRBV4-2 with TRBJ1-5, with a tentative D call TRBD1 (5 bases). V lost 1 base to trimming and J lost 9 bases, with 13 bases between them. This CDR3 is built from 14 residues. Germline lookup yields CDR1 LGHNA and CDR2 YNFKEQ. CDR3 sequence: CASSQGRGLGPQHF. Written as DNA, the CDR3 is TGTGCCAGCAGCCAAGGAAGGGGCCTGGGGCCCCAGCATTTT.

This clone was observed a handful of times. The V gene is TRBV6-1, the J gene TRBJ2-1; unclear D gene. Germline V CDR1 and CDR2: MNHNS, SASEGT. The CDR3 is 15 residues long. V lost 2 bases and J 2 bases, leaving 10 bases between the germline ends. The CDR3 bases are TGTGCCAGCAGTGAAACACCGTTCACCTACAATGAGCAGTTCTTC. This codes for CASSETPFTYNEQFF.

This clone was counted only a few times. The V gene is TRBV11-1, the J gene TRBJ2-1; 8 nucleotides agree with TRBD2. Trimming took 6 bases from V and 0 from J; bases not matched to a gene: 4. The CDR3 extends over 15 amino acids. CDR1 SGHAT and CDR2 FQDESV come from the germline V gene (reference sequence). Here the CDR3 DNA reads TGTGCCAGCAGTTCCGGGAGGGTCTCCTACAATGAGCAGTTCTTC. Protein: CASSSGRVSYNEQFF.

The chain uses TRBV7-9 and TRBJ2-6; 12 bases map to TRBD1. The CDR3 consists of 19 residues. The germline CDR1 and CDR2 sequences are SEHNR and FQNEAQ (reference sequence). V lost 5 bases, J lost 4 bases, and 12 bases stayed unmatched. CDR3 DNA: TGTGCCAGCAGCCAAGCCCGGGACAGGGGGCTGACCGGGGCCAACGTCCTGACTTTC. It translates to CASSQARDRGLTGANVLTF.

This clone has just a few counts. The chain joins TRBV30 to TRBJ1-1; 9 positions match TRBD1. Germline V gene lookup returns CDR1 GTSNPN and CDR2 SVGIG (reference sequence). V shed 4 bases and J 2 bases; nucleotides not matched to a gene: 17. This CDR3 has 18 residues. For the CDR3, the DNA is TGTGCCTGGATCGGCGGGTGGCTACAGGGACAGGGAAACACTGAAGCTTTCTTT. This translates into CAWIGGWLQGQGNTEAFF.